Listed below are T cell receptor beta chains from one sample, sequenced in a study of CD8+CD57+ T cells in acquired aplastic anemia. Using its own MiXCR run on the reads, TCRdb lists one record per CDR3 protein. The table has 160,000 or so distinct CDR3 sequences, under 55% seen once. Input material: sorted CD4+, CD8+, or CD8+CD57+ T cells (not recorded which) from PBMCs. All receptors derive from a human donor with aplastic anemia. The CDR3 runs from the conserved cysteine through the conserved F or W. The D gene is left open where the match is weak. Only part of the rows carry a size: once, few, many, or a class if the clone is expanded.

j_call: TRBJ1-6; v_call: TRBV6-1; clone_size: NA; d_call: NA; cdr3_aa: CASSPDGSSYNSPLHF; cdr3_nt: TGTGCCAGCAGTCCCGACGGGAGCTCCTATAATTCACCCCTCCACTTT
j_call: TRBJ1-2; v_call: TRBV10-1; clone_size: NA; d_call: NA; cdr3_aa: CARGIDRNYGYTF; cdr3_nt: TGCGCCAGGGGGATAGACAGGAACTATGGCTACACCTTC
j_call: TRBJ1-1; v_call: TRBV12-3/TRBV12-4; clone_size: NA; d_call: NA; cdr3_aa: CASSVSWAEAFF; cdr3_nt: TGTGCCAGCAGTGTGAGTTGGGCTGAAGCTTTCTTT
j_call: TRBJ2-2; v_call: TRBV2; clone_size: few; d_call: NA; cdr3_aa: CASSLFGGSGELFF; cdr3_nt: TGTGCCAGCAGTTTATTTGGGGGGTCCGGGGAGCTGTTTTTT
j_call: TRBJ1-3; v_call: TRBV7-9; clone_size: many; d_call: NA; cdr3_aa: CASSLASGPKRNTIYF; cdr3_nt: TGTGCCAGCAGCTTAGCGTCCGGGCCCAAACGAAACACCATATATTTT
j_call: TRBJ2-7; v_call: TRBV19; clone_size: NA; d_call: NA; cdr3_aa: CASSIGQAPTFEQYF; cdr3_nt: TGTGCCAGTAGTATAGGGCAGGCTCCTACTTTTGAGCAGTACTTC
j_call: TRBJ2-7; v_call: TRBV6-1; clone_size: NA; d_call: NA; cdr3_aa: CASSDWGGSYEQYF; cdr3_nt: TGTGCCAGCAGTGATTGGGGCGGCTCCTACGAGCAGTACTTC
j_call: TRBJ2-5; v_call: TRBV6-4; clone_size: NA; d_call: NA; cdr3_aa: CASSDSEGGQETQYF; cdr3_nt: TGTGCCAGCAGTGACTCCGAAGGGGGGCAAGAGACCCAGTACTTC
j_call: TRBJ2-2; v_call: TRBV15; clone_size: few; d_call: NA; cdr3_aa: CATSRGGAGELFF; cdr3_nt: TGTGCCACCAGCAGAGGTGGGGCAGGGGAGCTGTTTTTT
j_call: TRBJ2-3; v_call: TRBV5-1; clone_size: many; d_call: NA; cdr3_aa: CASSLEVLGTDTQYF; cdr3_nt: TGCGCCAGCAGCTTGGAAGTATTGGGCACAGATACGCAGTATTTT
j_call: TRBJ2-1; v_call: TRBV10-3; clone_size: once; d_call: NA; cdr3_aa: CAIKQNAVGYNEQFF; cdr3_nt: TGTGCCATCAAACAAAATGCCGTCGGTTACAATGAGCAGTTCTTC
j_call: TRBJ2-7; v_call: TRBV5-1; clone_size: NA; d_call: NA; cdr3_aa: CASSPELGGIFSEQYF; cdr3_nt: TGCGCCAGCAGCCCAGAACTCGGGGGTATTTTCTCCGAGCAGTACTTC
j_call: TRBJ1-6; v_call: TRBV10-1; clone_size: NA; d_call: TRBD1; cdr3_aa: CASETGARTYNSPLHF; cdr3_nt: TGCGCCAGCGAAACAGGGGCCCGCACCTATAATTCACCCCTCCACTTT
j_call: TRBJ2-3; v_call: TRBV24-1; clone_size: once; d_call: TRBD2; cdr3_aa: CATSEGTSGRDTQYF; cdr3_nt: TGTGCCACCAGTGAAGGGACTAGCGGGAGAGATACGCAGTATTTT
j_call: TRBJ2-1; v_call: TRBV24-1; clone_size: NA; d_call: TRBD2; cdr3_aa: CATSDWTSGVLKFF; cdr3_nt: TGTGCCACCAGTGATTGGACTAGCGGGGTTTTGAAGTTCTTC
j_call: TRBJ1-2; v_call: TRBV9; clone_size: NA; d_call: TRBD1; cdr3_aa: CASSPRQGNNYGYTF; cdr3_nt: TGTGCCAGCAGCCCCCGACAGGGGAACAACTATGGCTACACCTTC